This note documents a single T cell receptor beta chain sequence. At deep level, the assay was performed. As processed by the authors: Junction-only sequences produced by ImmunoSEQ had no quality scores, so filtering differed. Some clones are missing from TCRdb's copy, which holds only in-frame ones; the method was immunoSEQ multiplex PCR. V and J calls plus clone size are reproduced from that table; the DNA served to infer D and trimming. The sample holds about 820,000 clones, roughly 92% seen once. Only CD45RO-negative cells positively selected for CCR7 counted as naive CD8 cells, so terminally differentiated effector memory CD45RA+ cells were excluded. The data were obtained in a study of shared clonotypes between healthy human individuals. Study background: With ages of 18 to 49, the donors were a couple of women and three men. For every donor, three CD4 naive, three CD4 memory, two CD8 naive and one CD8 memory plates were used.

The CDR3 is 15 residues long. The trim removed 6 bases at V and 6 bases at J, leaving 8 bases unmatched. Germline values: CDR1 MDHEN, CDR2 SYDVKM. The sample comprised naive CD8+ T cells sorted from blood. The receptor was derived from a man younger than 40 in good health. This rearrangement joins TRBV28 to TRBJ2-1; 10 bases align to TRBD2. The CDR3 coding sequence is TGTGCCAGCAGCCCCGGGACTAGCGTCAGCAATGAGCAGTTCTTC. Its protein is CASSPGTSVSNEQFF.